This TCR beta chain is drawn from a study of siplizumab effects on memory and regulatory T cells. Using immunoSEQ multiplex PCR, the repertoire was profiled, and TCRdb retains in-frame clones only, with some absent. Seen here are about 82,000 clones, 87% observed once, and the top ten hold approximately 1.4%. Notes on this clone: Its antigen is still unknown.

The V gene's germline CDR1 is SGDLS and CDR2 YYNGEE. The V end lost 2 bases, the J end lost 4 bases, and 15 bases lay between the germline ends. The CDR3 has 15 residues. Study-level findings and limits: Major contributors to the alloresponse seemed to be naive T cells, which also appeared more diverse than memory cells. Proliferating siplizumab-cultured Tregs lacked confirmed suppressive function. Naive versus memory phenotype went unassigned for roughly 75-95% of proliferating CD4+ or CD8+ clones.

This chain joins TRBV9 and TRBJ1-2; no clear D. This receptor was identified in a human donor in good health. Sequencing was carried out using Tregs sorted from blood. The CDR3 coding sequence is TGTGCCAGCAGCGTTGACTTGCGGTCGGGCTATGGCTACACCTTC. Protein sequence: CASSVDLRSGYGYTF.